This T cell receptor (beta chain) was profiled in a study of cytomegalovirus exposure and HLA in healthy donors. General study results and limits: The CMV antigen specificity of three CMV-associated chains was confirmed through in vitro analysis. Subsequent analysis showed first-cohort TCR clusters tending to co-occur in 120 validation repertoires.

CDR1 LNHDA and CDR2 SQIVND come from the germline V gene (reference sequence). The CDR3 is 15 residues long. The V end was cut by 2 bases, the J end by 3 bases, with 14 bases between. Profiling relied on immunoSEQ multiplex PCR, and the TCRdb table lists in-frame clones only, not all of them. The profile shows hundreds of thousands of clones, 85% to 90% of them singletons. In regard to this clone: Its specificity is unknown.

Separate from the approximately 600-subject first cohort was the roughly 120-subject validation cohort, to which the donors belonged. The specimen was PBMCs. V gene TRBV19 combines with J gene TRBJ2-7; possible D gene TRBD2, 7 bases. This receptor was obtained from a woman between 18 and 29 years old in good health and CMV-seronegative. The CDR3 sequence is CASSISGGGLYEQYF. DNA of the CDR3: TGTGCCAGTAGTATATCGGGGGGCGGGCTCTACGAGCAGTACTTC.